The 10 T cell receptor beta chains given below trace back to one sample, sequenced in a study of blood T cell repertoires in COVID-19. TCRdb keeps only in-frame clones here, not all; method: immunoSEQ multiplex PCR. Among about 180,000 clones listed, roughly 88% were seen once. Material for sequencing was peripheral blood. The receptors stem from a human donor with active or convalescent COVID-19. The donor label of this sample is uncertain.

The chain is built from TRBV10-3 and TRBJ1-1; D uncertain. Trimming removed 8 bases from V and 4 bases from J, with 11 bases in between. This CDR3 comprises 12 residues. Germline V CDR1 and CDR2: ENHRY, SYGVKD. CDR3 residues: CAIGREGTEAFF. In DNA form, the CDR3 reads TGTGCCATCGGACGGGAGGGCACTGAAGCTTTCTTT.

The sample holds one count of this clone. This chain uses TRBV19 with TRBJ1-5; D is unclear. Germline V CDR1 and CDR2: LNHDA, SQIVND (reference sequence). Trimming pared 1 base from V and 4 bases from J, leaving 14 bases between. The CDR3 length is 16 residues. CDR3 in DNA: TGTGCCAGTAGTATAGGAGGCAGCATCGGAAATCAGCCCCAGCATTTT. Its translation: CASSIGGSIGNQPQHF.

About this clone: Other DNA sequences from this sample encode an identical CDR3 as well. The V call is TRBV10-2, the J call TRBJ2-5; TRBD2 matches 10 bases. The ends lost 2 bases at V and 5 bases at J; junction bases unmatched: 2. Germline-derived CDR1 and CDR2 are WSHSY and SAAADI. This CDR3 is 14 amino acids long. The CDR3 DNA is TGCGCCAGCAGTGAGACTAGCGGGGTTGAGACCCAGTACTTC. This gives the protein CASSETSGVETQYF.

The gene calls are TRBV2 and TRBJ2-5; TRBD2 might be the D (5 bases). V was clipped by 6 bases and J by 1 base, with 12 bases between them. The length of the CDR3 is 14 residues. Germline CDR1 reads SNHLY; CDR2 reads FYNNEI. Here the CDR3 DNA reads TGTGCCAGCAGGGACTGGAATCTCCAAGAGACCCAGTACTTC. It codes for CASRDWNLQETQYF.

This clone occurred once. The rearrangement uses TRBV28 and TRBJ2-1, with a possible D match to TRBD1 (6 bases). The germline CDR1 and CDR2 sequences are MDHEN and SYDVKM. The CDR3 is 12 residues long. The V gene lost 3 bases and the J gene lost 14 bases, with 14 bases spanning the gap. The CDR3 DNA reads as TGTGCCAGCAGTTTGGCCCAGGGGTATAAGTTCTTC. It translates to CASSLAQGYKFF.

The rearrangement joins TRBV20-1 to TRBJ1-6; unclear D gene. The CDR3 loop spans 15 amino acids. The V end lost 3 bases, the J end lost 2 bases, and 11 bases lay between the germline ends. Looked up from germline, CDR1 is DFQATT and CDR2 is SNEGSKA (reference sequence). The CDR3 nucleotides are TGCAGTGCTAGTACGGGATGGGCCTATAATTCACCCCTCCACTTT. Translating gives CSASTGWAYNSPLHF.

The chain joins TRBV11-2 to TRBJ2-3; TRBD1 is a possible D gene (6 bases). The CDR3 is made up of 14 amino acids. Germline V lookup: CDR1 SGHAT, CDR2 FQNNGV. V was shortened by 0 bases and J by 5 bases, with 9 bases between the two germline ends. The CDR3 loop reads CASSLDPRGDTQYF. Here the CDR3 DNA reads TGTGCCAGCAGCTTAGATCCCAGGGGAGATACGCAGTATTTT.

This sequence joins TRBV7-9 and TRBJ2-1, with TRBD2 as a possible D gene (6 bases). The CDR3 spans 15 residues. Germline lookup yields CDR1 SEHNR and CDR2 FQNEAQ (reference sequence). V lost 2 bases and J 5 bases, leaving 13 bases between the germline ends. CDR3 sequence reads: CASSLRGAKDNEQFF. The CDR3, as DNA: TGTGCCAGCAGCTTACGCGGGGCGAAGGACAATGAGCAGTTCTTC.

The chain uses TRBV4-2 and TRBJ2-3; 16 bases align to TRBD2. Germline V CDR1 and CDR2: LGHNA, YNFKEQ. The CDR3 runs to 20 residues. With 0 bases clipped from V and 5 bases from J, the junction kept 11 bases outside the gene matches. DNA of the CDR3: TGTGCCAGCAGCCAAGATGTGGAACCGGGACTAGCGGGAGGGGGAGATACGCAGTATTTT. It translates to CASSQDVEPGLAGGGDTQYF.

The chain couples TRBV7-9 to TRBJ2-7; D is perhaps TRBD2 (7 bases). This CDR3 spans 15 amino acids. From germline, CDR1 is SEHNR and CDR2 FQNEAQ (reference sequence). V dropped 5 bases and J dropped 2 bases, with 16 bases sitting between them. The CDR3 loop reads CASSPFAGAAYEQYF. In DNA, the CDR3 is TGTGCCAGCAGCCCCTTCGCGGGGGCCGCCTACGAGCAGTACTTC.